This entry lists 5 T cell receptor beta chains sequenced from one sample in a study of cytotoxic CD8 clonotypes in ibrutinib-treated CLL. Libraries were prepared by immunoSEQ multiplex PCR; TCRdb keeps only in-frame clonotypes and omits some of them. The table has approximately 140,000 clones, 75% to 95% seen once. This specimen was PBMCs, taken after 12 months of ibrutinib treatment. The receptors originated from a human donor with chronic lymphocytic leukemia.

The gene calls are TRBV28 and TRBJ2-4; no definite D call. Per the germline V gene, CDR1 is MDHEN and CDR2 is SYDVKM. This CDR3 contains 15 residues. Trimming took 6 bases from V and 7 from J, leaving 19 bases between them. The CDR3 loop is CASSTPQDNANIQYF. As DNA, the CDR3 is TGTGCCAGCAGCACACCCCAGGATAATGCGAACATTCAGTACTTC. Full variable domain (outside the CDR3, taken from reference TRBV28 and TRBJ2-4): DVKVTQSSRYLVKRTGEKVFLECVQDMDHENMFWYRQDPGLGLRLIYFSYDVKMKEKGDIPEGYSVSREKKERFSLILESASTNQTSMYLCASSTPQDNANIQYFGAGTRLSVL.

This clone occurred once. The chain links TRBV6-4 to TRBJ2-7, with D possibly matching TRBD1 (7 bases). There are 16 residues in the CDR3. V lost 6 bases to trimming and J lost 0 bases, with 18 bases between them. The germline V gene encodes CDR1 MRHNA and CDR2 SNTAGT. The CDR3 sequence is CASRRRGDSPSYEQYF. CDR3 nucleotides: TGTGCCAGCAGGCGTAGGGGGGACAGCCCCTCCTACGAGCAGTACTTC.

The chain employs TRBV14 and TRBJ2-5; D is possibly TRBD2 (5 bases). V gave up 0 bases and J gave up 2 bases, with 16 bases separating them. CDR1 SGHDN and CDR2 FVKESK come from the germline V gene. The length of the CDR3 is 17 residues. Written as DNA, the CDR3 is TGTGCCAGCAGCCAAGAATCGGTACGGGATACGCAAGAGACCCAGTACTTC. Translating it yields CASSQESVRDTQETQYF.

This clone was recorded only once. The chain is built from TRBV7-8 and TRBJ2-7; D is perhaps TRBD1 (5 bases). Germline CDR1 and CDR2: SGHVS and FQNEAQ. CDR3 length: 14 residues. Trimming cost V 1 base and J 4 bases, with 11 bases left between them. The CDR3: CASSLDRRKYEQYF. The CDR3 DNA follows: TGTGCCAGCAGCTTAGACAGGCGGAAGTACGAGCAGTACTTC.

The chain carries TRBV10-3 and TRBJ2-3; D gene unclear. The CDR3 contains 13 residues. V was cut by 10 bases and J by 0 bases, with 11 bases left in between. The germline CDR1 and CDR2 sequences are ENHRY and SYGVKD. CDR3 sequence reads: CATNLLSTDTQYF. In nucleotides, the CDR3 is TGTGCCACAAACCTCCTAAGCACAGATACGCAGTATTTT.